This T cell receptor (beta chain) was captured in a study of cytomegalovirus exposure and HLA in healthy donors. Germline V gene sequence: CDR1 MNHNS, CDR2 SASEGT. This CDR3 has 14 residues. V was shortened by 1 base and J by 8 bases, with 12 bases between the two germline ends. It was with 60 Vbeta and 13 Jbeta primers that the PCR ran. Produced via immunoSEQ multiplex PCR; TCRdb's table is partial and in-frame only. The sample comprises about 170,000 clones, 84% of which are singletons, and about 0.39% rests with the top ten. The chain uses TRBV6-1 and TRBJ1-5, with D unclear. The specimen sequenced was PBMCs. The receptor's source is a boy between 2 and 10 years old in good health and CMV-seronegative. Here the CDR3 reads CASSEVEVSEPQHF. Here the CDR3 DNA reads TGTGCCAGCAGTGAAGTCGAGGTTTCAGAGCCCCAGCATTTT.